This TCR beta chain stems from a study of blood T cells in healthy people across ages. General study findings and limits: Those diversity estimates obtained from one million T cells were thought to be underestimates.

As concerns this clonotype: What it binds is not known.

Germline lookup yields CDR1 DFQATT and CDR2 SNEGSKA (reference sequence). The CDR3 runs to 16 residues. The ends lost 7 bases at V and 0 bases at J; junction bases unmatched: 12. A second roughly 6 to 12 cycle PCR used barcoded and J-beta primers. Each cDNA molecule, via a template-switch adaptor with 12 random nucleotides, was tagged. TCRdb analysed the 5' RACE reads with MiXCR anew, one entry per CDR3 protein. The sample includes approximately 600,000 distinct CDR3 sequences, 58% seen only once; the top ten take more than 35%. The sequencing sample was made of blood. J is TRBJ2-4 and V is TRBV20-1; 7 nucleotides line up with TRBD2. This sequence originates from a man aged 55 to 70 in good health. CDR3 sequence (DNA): TGCAGTGGTCAGCGGGGAGCGACGGGAGCCAAAAACATTCAGTACTTC. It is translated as CSGQRGATGAKNIQYF.